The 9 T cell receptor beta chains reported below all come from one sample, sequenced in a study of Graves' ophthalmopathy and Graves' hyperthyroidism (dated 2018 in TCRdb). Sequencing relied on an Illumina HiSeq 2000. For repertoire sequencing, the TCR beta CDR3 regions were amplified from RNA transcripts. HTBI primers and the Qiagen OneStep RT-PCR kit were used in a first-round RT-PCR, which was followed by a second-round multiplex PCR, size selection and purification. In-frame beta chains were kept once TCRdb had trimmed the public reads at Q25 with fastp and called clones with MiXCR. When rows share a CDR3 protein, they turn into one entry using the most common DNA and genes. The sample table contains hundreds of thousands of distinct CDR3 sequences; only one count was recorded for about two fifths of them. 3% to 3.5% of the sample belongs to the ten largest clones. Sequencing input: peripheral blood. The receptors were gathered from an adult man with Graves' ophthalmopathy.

The CDR3 reads CASSPGGQLGQPQHF. In DNA, the CDR3 is TGTGCCAGCAGCCCAGGGGGACAGCTAGGTCAGCCCCAGCATTTT. The chain combines TRBV9 with TRBJ1-5; 7 nucleotides align to TRBD1. Trimming at V came to 4 bases and at J to 6 bases, leaving 10 bases not matched to a gene. The CDR3 is 15 amino acids. In germline, CDR1 is SGDLS, CDR2 YYNGEE.

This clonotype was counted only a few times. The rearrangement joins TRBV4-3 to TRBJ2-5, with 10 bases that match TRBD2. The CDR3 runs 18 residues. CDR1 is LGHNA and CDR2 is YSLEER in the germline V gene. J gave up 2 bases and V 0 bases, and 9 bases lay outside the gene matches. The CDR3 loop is CASSQDNGASGGQETQYF. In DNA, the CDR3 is TGCGCCAGCAGCCAAGATAATGGGGCTAGCGGGGGACAAGAGACCCAGTACTTC.

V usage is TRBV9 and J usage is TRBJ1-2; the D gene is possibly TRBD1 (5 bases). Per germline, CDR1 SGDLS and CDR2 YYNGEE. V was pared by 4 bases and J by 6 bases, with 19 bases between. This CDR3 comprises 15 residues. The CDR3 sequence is CASSQDHWGMDGYTF. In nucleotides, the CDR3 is TGTGCCAGCAGCCAAGATCACTGGGGCATGGATGGCTACACCTTC.

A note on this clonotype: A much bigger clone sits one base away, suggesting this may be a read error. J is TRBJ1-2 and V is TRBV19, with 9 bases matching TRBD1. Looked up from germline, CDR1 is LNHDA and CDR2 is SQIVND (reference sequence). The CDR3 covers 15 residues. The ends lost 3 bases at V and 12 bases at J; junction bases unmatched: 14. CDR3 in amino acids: CASSMATGTGFGHTF. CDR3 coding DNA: TGTGCCAGTAGTATGGCAACCGGGACAGGGTTCGGCCACACCTTC.

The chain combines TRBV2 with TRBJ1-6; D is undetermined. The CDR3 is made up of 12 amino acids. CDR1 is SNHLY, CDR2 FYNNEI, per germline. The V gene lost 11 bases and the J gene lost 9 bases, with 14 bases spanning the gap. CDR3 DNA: TGTGCCGGCTCGGAAGAGGGTTCACCCCTCCACTTT. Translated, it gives CAGSEEGSPLHF.

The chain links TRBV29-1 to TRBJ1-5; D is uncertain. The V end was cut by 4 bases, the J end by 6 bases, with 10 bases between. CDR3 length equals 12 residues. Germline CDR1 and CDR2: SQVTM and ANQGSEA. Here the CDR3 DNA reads TGCAGCGTTGTGGGTGCGGCTCAGCCCCAGCATTTT. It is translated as CSVVGAAQPQHF.

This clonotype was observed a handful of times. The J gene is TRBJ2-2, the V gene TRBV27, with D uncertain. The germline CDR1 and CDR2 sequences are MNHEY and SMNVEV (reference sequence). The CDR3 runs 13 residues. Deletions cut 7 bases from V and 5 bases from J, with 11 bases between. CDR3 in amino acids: CASISPTTGELFF. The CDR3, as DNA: TGTGCCAGCATCTCCCCCACTACCGGGGAGCTGTTTTTT.

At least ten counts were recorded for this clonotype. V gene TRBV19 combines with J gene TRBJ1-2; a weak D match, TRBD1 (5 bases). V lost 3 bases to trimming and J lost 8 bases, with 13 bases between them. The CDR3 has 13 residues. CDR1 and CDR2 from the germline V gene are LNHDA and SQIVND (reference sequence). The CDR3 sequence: CASSMGQGEGYTF. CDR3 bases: TGTGCCAGTAGTATGGGTCAGGGTGAAGGCTACACCTTC.

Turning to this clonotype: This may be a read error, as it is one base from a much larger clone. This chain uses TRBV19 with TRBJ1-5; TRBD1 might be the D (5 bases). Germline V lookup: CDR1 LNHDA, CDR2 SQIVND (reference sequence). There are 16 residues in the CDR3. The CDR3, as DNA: TGTGCCAGTAGTCCCCGGGGCCAGGAGGGAAATCAGCCCCGGCATTTT. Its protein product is CASSPRGQEGNQPRHF.